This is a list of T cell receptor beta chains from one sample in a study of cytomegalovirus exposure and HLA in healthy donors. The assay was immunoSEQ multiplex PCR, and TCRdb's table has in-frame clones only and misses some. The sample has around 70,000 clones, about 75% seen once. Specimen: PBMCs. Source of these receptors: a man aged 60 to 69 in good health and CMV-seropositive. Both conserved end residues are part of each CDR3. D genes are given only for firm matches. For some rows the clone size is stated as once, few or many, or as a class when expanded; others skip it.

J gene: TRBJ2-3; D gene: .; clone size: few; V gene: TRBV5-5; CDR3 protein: CASSLRERPTDTQYF; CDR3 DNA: TGTGCCAGCAGCTTGCGGGAGAGACCCACAGATACGCAGTATTTT
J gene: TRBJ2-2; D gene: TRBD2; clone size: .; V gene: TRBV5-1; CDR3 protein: CASSREALAGAAGELFF; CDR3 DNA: TGCGCCAGCAGCAGGGAAGCACTAGCGGGAGCGGCCGGGGAGCTGTTTTTT
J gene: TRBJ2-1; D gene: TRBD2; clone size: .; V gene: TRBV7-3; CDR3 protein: CASSFPGGPHNEQFF; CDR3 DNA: TGTGCCAGCAGCTTTCCGGGAGGGCCTCACAATGAGCAGTTCTTC
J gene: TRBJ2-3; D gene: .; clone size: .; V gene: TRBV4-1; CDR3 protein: CASRRVVRRNSTDTQYF; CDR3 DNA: TGCGCCAGCAGACGGGTAGTTCGGCGGAACAGCACAGATACGCAGTATTTT
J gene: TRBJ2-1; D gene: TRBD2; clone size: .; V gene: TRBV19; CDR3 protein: CASKWSSGYEQFF; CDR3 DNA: TGTGCCAGTAAGTGGAGTAGCGGGTACGAGCAGTTCTTC
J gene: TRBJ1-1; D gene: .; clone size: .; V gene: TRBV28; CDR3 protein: CASSRERQNTEAFF; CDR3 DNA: TGTGCCAGCAGTCGTGAAAGACAGAACACTGAAGCTTTCTTT
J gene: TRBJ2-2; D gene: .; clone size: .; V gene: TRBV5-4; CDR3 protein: CASSLGSGKQNTGELFF; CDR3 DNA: TGTGCCAGCAGCTTAGGAAGCGGTAAACAGAACACCGGGGAGCTGTTTTTT
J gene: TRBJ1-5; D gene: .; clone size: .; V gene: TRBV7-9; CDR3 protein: CASSFDGGANRPQHF; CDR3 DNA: TGTGCCAGCAGCTTTGATGGAGGAGCCAATCGGCCCCAGCATTTT
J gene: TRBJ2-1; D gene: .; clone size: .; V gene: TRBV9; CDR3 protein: CASSATAAPRAYNEQFF; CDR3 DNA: TGTGCCAGCAGCGCGACGGCGGCTCCCCGGGCCTACAATGAGCAGTTCTTC
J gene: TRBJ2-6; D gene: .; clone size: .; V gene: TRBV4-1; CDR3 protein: CASSQAAGQMSSGANVLTF; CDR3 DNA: TGCGCCAGCAGCCAAGCTGCGGGACAGATGAGCTCTGGGGCCAACGTCCTGACTTTC
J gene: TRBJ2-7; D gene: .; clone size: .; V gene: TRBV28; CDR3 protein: CASSLWAGGKAEQYF; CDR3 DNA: TGTGCCAGCAGTTTATGGGCCGGGGGTAAGGCCGAGCAGTACTTC
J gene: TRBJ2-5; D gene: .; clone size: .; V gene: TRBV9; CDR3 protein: CASSVDGVGETQYF; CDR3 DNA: TGTGCCAGCAGCGTAGACGGAGTAGGTGAGACCCAGTACTTC
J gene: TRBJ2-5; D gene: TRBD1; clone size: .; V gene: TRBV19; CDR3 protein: CASSIWTGEGTQYF; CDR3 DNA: TGTGCCAGTAGTATCTGGACAGGGGAGGGGACCCAGTACTTC
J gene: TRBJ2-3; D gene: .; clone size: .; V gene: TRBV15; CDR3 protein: CATSITRGDTQYF; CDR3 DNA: TGTGCCACCAGCATCACCAGGGGAGATACGCAGTATTTT
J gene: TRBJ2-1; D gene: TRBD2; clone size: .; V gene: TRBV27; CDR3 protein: CASSVSGGYNEQFF; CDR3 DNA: TGTGCCAGCAGTGTTAGCGGGGGGTACAATGAGCAGTTCTTC
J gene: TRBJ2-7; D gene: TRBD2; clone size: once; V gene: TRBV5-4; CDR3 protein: CASSSSGLAGVREQYF; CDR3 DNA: TGTGCCAGCAGCTCCTCCGGACTAGCGGGAGTTCGCGAGCAGTACTTC
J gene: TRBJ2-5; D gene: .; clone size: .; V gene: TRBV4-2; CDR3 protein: CASSQETQETQYF; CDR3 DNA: TGTGCCAGCAGCCAAGAGACACAAGAGACCCAGTACTTC
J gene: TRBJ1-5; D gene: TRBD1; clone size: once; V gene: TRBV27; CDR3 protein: CASRELQGFQPQHF; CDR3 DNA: TGTGCCAGCAGGGAATTACAGGGGTTTCAGCCCCAGCATTTT
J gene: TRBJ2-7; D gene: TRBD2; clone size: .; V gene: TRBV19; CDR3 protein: CASSIKGTSGGSYEQYF; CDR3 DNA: TGTGCCAGTAGTATAAAGGGGACTAGCGGGGGGTCCTACGAGCAGTACTTC
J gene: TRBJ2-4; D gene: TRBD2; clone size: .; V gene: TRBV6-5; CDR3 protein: CASSSTGGLMDIQYF; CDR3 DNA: TGTGCCAGCAGTTCGACGGGGGGTTTGATGGACATTCAGTACTTC
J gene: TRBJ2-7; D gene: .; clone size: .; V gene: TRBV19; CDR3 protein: CASSTSDSAYEQYF; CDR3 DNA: TGTGCCAGTAGCACTTCGGACAGTGCCTACGAGCAGTACTTC
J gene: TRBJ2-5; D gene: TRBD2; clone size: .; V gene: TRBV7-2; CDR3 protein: CASSRSGGAGETQYF; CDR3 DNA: TGTGCCAGCAGTCGTAGCGGGGGGGCCGGGGAGACCCAGTACTTC
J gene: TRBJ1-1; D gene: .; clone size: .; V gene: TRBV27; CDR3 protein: CASSLNRALVLGAFF; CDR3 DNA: TGTGCCAGCAGTTTGAACAGGGCGCTTGTTTTGGGTGCTTTCTTT
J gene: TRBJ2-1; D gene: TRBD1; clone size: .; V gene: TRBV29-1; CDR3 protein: CSVVGTGGTYNEQFF; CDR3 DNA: TGCAGCGTTGTGGGCACAGGGGGGACCTACAATGAGCAGTTCTTC
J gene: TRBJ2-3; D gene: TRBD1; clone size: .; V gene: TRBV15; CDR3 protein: CATSRGGQGWTDTQYF; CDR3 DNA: TGTGCCACCAGCAGAGGGGGACAGGGTTGGACAGATACGCAGTATTTT
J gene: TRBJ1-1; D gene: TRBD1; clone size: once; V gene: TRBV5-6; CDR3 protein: CASRLTGTPEAFF; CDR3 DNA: TGTGCCAGCAGGTTGACAGGGACCCCTGAAGCTTTCTTT
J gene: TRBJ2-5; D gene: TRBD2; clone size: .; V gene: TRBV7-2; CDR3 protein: CASSQTSGGPLGETQYF; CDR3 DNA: TGTGCCAGCAGCCAGACTAGCGGGGGGCCCTTGGGGGAGACCCAGTACTTC
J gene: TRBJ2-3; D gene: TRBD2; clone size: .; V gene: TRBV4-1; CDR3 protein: CASSQAPSGGHPDTQYF; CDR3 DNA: TGCGCCAGCAGCCAAGCTCCTAGCGGGGGTCACCCCGATACGCAGTATTTT
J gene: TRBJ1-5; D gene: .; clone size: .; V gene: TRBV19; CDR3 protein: CASSQGPAGTSVTPNQPQHF; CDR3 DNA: TGTGCCAGTAGCCAGGGACCCGCGGGGACGTCGGTGACGCCCAATCAGCCCCAGCATTTT
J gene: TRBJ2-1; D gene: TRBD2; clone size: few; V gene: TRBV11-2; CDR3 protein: CASSLGSLAGDNEQFF; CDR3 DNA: TGTGCCAGCAGCTTAGGGAGCCTAGCGGGCGACAATGAGCAGTTCTTC
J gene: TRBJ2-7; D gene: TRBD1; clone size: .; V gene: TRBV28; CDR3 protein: CASSSSGTGITYEQYF; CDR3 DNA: TGTGCCAGCAGTAGCTCCGGGACAGGGATCACCTACGAGCAGTACTTC
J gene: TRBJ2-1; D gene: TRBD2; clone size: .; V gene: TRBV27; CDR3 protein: CASSLLAGVYNEQFF; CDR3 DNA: TGTGCCAGCAGTTTACTAGCGGGGGTCTACAATGAGCAGTTCTTC
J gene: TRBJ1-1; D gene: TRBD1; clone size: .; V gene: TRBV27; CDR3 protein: CASSSGQGATFF; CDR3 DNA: TGTGCCAGCAGTTCGGGACAGGGGGCGACTTTCTTT
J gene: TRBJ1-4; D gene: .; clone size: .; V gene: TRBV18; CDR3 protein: CASSPMRVPSSEKLFF; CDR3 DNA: TGTGCCAGCTCACCCATGCGGGTTCCCTCATCCGAAAAACTGTTTTTT
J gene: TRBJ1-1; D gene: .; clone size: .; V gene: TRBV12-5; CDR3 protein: CASGLFTANTEAFF; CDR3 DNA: TGTGCTAGTGGTTTGTTTACAGCGAACACTGAAGCTTTCTTT
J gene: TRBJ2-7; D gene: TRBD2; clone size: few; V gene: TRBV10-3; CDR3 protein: CAISESGLERYEQYF; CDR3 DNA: TGTGCCATCAGTGAGTCGGGACTAGAACGGTACGAGCAGTACTTC
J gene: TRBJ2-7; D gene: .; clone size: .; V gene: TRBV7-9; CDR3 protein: CSSSPEGYITYEQYF; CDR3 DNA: TGTTCCAGCAGCCCGGAGGGGTACATCACCTACGAGCAGTACTTC
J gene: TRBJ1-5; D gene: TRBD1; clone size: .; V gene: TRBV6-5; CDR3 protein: CASSPDRVYRYF; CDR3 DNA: TGTGCCAGCAGTCCAGACAGGGTTTATCGGTATTTT
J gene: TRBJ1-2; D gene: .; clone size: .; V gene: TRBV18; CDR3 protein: CASSPPWGVNYGYTF; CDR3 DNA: TGTGCCAGCTCACCACCATGGGGGGTTAACTATGGCTACACCTTC
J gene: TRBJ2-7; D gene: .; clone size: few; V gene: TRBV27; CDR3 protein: CATMGLADEQYF; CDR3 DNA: TGTGCCACTATGGGCCTAGCCGACGAGCAGTACTTC
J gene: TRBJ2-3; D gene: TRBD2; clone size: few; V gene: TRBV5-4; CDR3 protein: CASSIAGGDTQYF; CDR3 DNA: TGTGCCAGCAGCATTGCCGGGGGGGATACGCAGTATTTT
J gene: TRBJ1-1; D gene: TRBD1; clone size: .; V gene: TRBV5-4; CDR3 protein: CASSLDRGITEAFF; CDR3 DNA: TGTGCCAGCAGCCTGGACAGGGGGATCACTGAAGCTTTCTTT
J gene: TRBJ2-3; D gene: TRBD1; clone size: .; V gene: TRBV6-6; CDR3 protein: CASSLLQGSELSTQYF; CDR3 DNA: TGTGCCAGCAGTCTCCTACAGGGGTCGGAATTATCTACGCAGTATTTT
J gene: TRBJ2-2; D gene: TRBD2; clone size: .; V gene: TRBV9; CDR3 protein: CASSSGLAETGELFF; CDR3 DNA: TGTGCCAGCAGCTCGGGACTAGCGGAGACCGGGGAGCTGTTTTTT
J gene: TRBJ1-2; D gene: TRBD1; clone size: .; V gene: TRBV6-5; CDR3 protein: CASSPWTGTYGYTF; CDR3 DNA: TGTGCCAGCAGCCCGTGGACAGGGACCTATGGCTACACCTTC
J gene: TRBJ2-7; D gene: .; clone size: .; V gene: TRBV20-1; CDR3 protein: CSALRAEQYF; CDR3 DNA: TGCAGTGCTCTGAGGGCCGAGCAGTACTTC
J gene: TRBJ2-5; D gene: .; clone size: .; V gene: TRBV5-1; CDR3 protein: CASSLTHPGRETQYF; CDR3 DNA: TGCGCCAGCAGCCTGACGCATCCGGGGAGAGAGACCCAGTACTTC
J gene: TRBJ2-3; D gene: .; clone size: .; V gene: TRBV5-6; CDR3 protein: CASGRDTQYF; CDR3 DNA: TGTGCCAGCGGCCGAGATACGCAGTATTTT